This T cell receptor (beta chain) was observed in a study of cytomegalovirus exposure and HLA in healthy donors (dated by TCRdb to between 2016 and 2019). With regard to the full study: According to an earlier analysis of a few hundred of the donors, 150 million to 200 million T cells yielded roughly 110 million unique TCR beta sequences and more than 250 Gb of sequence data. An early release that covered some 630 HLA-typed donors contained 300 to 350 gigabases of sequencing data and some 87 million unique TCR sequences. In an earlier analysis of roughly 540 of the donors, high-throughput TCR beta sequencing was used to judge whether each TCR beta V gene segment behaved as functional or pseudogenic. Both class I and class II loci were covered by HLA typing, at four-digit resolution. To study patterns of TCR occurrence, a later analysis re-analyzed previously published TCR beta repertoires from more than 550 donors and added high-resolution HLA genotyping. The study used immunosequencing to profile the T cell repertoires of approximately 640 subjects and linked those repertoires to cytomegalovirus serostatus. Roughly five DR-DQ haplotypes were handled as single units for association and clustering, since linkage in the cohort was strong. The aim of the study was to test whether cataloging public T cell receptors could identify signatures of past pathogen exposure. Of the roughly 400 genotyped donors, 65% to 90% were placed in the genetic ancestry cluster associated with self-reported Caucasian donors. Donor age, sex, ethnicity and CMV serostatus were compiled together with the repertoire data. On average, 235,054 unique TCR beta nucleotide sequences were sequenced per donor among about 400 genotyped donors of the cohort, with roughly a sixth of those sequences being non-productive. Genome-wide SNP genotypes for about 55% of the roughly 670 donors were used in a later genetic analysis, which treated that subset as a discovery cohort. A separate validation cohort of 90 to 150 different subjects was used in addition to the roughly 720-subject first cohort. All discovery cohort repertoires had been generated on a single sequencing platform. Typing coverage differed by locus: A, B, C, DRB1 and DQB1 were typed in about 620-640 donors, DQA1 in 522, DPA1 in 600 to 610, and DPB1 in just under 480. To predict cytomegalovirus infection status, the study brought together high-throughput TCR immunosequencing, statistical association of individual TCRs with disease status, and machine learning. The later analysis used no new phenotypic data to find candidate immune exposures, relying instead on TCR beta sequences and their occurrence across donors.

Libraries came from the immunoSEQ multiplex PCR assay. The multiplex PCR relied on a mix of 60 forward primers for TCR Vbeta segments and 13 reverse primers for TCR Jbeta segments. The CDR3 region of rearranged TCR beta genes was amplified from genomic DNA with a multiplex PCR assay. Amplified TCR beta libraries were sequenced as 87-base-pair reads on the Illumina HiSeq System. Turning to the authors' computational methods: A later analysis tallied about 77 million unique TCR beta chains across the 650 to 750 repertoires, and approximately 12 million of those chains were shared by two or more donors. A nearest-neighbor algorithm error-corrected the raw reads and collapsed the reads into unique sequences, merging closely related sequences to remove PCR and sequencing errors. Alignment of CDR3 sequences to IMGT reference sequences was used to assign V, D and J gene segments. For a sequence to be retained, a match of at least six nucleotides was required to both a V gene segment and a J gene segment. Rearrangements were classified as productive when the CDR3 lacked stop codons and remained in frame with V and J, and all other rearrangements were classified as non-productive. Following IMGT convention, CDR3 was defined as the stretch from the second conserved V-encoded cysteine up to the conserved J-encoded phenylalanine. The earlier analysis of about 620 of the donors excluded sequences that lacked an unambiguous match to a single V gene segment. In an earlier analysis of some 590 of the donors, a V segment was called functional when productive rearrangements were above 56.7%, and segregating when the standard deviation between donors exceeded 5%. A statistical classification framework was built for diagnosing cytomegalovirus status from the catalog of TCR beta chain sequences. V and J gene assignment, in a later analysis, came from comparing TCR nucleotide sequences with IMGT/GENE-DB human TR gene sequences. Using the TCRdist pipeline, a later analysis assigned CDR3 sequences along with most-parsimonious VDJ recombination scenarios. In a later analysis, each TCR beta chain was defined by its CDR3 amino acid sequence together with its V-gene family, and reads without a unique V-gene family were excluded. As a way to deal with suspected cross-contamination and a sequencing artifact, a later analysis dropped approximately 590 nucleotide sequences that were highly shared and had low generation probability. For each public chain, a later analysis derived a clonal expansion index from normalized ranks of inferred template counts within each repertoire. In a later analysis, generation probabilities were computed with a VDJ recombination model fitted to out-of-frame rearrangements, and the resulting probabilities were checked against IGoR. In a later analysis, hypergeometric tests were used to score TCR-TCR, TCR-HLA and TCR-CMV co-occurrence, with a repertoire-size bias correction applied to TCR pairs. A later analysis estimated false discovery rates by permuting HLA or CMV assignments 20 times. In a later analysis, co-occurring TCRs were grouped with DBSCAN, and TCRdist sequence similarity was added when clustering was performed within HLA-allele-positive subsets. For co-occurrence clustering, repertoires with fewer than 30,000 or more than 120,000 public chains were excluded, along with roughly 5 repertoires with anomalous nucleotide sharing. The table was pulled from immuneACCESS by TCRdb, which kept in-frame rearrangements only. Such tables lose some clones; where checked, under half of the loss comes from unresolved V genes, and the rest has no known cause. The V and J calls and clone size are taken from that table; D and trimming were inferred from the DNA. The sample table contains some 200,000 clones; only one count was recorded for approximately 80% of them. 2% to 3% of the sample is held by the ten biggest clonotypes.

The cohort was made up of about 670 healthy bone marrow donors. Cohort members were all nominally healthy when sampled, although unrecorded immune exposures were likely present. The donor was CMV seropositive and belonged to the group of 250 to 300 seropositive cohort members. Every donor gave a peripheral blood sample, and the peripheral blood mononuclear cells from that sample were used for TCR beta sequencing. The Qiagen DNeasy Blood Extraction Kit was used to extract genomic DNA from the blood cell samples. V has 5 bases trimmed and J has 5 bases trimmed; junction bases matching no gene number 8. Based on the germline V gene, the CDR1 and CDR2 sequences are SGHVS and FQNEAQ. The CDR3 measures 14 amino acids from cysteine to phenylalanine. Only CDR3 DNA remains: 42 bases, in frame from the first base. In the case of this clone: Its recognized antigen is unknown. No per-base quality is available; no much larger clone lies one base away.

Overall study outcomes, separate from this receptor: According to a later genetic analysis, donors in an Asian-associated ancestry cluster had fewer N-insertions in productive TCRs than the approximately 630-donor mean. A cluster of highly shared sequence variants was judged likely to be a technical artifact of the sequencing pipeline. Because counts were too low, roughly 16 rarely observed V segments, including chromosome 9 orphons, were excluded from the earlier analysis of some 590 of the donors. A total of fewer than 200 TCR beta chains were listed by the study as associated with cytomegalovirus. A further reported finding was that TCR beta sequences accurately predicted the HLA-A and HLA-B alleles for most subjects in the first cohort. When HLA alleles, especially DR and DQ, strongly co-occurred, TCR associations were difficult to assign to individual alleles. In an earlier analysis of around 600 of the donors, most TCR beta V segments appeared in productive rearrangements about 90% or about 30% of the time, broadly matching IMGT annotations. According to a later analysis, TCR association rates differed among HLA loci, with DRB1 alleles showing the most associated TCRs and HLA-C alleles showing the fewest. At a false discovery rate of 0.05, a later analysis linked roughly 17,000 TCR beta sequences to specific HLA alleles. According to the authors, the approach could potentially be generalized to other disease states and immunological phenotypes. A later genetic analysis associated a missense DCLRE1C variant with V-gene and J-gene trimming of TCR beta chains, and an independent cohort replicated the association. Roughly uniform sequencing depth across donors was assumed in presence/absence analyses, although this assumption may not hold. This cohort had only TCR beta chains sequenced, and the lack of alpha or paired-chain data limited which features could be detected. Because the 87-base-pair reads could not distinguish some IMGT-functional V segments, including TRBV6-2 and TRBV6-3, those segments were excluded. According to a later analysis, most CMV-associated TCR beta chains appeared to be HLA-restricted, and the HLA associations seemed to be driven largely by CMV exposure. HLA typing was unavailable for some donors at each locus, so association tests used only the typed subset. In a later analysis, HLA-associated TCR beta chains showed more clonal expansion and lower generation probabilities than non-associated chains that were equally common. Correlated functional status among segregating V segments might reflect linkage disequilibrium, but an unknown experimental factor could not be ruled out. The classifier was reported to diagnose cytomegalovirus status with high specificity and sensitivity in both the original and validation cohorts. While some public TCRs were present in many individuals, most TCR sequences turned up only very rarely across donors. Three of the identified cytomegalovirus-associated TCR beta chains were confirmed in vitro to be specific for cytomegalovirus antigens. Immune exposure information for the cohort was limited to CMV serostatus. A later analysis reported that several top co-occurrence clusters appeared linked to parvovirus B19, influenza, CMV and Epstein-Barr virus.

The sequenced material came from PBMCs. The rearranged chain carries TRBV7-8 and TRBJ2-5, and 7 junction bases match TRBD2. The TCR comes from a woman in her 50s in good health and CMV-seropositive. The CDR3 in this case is CASSISGAGETQYF. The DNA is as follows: TGTGCCAGCAGCATAAGCGGGGCGGGGGAGACCCAGTACTTC.